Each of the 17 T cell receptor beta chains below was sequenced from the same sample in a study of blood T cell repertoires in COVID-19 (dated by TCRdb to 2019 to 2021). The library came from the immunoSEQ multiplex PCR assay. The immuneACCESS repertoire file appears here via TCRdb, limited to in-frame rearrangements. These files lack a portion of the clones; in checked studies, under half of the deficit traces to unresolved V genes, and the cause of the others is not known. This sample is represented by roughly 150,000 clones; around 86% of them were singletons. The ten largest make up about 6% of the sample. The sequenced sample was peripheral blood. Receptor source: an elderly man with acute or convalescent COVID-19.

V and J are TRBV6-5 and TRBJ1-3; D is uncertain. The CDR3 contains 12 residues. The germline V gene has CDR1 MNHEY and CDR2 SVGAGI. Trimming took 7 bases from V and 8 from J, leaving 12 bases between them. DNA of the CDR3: TGTGCCAGCAAGGCGAGAGGTGACACCATATATTTT. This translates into CASKARGDTIYF.

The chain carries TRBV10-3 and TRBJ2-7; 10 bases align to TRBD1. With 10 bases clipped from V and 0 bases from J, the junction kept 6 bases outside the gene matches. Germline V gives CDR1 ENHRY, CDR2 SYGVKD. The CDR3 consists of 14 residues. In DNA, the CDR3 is TGTGCCAGCAGGACAGGGGGTTCCTCCTACGAGCAGTACTTC. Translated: CASRTGGSSYEQYF.

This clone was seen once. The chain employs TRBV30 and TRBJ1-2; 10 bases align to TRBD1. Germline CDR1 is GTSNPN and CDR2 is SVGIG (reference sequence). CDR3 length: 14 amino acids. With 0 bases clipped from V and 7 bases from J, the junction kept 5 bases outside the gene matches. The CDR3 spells CAWSVEGTGAGYTF. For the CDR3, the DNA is TGTGCCTGGAGTGTAGAGGGGACAGGGGCTGGCTACACCTTC.

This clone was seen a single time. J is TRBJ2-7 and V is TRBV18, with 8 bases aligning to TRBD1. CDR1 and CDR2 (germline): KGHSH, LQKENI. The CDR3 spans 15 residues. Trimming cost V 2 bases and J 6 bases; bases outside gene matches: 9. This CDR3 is CASSPGGQGAIEQYF. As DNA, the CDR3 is TGTGCCAGCTCACCAGGGGGGCAGGGGGCCATCGAGCAGTACTTC.

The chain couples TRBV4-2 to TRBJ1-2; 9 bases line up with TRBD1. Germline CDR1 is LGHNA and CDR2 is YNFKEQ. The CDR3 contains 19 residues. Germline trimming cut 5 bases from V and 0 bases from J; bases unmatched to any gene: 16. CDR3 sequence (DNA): TGTGCCAGCAGCGGGACCCCGCAAAGACAGGGGGTTACTAACTATGGCTACACCTTC. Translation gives CASSGTPQRQGVTNYGYTF.

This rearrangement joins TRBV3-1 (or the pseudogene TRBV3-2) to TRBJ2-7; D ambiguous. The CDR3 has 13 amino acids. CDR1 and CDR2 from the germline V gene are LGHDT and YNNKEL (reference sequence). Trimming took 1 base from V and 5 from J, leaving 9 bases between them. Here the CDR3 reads CASSQAVSHEQYF. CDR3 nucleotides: TGTGCCAGCAGCCAAGCTGTTTCCCACGAGCAGTACTTC.

The CDR3 sequence: CASSRPGTAHSTDTQYF. In DNA form, the CDR3 reads TGCGCCAGCAGCCGCCCCGGGACAGCCCATTCCACAGATACGCAGTATTTT. V usage is TRBV4-1 and J usage is TRBJ2-3, with 7 bases fitting TRBD1. Germline V gene lookup returns CDR1 MGHRA and CDR2 YSYEKL. This CDR3 region has 17 residues. V trimming: 4 bases; J trimming: 2 bases; junction bases outside the gene matches: 12.

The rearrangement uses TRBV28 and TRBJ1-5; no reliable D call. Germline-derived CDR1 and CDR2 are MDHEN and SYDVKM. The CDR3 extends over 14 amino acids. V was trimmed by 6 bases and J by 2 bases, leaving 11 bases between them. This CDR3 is CASSPASGNQPQHF. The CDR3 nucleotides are TGTGCCAGCAGCCCTGCCTCAGGCAATCAGCCCCAGCATTTT.

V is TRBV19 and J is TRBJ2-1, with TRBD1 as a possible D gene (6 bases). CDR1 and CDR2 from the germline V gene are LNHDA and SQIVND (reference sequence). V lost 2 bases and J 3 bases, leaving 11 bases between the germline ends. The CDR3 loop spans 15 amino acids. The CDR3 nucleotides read TGTGCCAGTAGTATAAGCCAGGGGAACTACAATGAGCAGTTCTTC. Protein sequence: CASSISQGNYNEQFF.

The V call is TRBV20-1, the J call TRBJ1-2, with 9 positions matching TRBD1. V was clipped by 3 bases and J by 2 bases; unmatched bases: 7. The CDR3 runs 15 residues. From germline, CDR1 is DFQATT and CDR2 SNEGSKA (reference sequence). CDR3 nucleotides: TGCAGTGCTAGTCCGGGACAGGGACCAAACTATGGCTACACCTTC. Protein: CSASPGQGPNYGYTF.

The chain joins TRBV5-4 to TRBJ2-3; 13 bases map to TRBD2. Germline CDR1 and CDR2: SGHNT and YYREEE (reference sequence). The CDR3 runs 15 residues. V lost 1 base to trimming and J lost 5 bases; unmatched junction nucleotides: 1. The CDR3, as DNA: TGTGCCAGCAGCTTGTGGACTAGCGGGAGAGATACGCAGTATTTT. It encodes CASSLWTSGRDTQYF.

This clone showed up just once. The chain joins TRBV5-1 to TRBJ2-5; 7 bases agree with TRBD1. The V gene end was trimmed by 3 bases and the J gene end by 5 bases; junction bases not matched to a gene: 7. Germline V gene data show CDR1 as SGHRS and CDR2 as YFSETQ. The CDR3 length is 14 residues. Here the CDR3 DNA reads TGCGCCAGCAGCTGGGTGGCACAGGGGGAGACCCAGTACTTC. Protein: CASSWVAQGETQYF.

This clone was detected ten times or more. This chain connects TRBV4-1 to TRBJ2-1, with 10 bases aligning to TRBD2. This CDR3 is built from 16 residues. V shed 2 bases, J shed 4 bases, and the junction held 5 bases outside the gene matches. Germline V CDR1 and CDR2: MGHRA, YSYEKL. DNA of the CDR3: TGCGCCAGCAGCCAACTAGCGGGAGTACCATACAATGAGCAGTTCTTC. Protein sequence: CASSQLAGVPYNEQFF.

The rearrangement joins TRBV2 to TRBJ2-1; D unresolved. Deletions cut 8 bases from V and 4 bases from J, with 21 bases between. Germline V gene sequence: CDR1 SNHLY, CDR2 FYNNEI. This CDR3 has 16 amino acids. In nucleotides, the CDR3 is TGTGCCAGCTCTTCTCCGGTGGTAGCTAGATACAATGAGCAGTTCTTC. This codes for CASSSPVVARYNEQFF.

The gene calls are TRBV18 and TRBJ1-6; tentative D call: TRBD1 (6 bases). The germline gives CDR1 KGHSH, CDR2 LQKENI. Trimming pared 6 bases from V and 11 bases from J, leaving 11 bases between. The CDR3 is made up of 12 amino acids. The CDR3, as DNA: TGTGCCAGCTCGCACAGGGAACCACCCCTCCACTTT. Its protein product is CASSHREPPLHF.

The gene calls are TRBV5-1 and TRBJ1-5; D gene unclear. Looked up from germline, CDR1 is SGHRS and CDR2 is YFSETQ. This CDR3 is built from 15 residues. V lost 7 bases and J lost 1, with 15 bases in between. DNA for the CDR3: TGCGCCAGCTCCTCCTCGGGTGCGAGCAATCAGCCCCAGCATTTT. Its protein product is CASSSSGASNQPQHF.

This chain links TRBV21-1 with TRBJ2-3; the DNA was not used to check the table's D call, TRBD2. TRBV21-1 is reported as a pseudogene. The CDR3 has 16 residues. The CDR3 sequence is CASSKGPGGLTDTQYF. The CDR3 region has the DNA TGTGCCAGCAGCAAAGGGCCGGGAGGGCTCACAGATACGCAGTATTTT.